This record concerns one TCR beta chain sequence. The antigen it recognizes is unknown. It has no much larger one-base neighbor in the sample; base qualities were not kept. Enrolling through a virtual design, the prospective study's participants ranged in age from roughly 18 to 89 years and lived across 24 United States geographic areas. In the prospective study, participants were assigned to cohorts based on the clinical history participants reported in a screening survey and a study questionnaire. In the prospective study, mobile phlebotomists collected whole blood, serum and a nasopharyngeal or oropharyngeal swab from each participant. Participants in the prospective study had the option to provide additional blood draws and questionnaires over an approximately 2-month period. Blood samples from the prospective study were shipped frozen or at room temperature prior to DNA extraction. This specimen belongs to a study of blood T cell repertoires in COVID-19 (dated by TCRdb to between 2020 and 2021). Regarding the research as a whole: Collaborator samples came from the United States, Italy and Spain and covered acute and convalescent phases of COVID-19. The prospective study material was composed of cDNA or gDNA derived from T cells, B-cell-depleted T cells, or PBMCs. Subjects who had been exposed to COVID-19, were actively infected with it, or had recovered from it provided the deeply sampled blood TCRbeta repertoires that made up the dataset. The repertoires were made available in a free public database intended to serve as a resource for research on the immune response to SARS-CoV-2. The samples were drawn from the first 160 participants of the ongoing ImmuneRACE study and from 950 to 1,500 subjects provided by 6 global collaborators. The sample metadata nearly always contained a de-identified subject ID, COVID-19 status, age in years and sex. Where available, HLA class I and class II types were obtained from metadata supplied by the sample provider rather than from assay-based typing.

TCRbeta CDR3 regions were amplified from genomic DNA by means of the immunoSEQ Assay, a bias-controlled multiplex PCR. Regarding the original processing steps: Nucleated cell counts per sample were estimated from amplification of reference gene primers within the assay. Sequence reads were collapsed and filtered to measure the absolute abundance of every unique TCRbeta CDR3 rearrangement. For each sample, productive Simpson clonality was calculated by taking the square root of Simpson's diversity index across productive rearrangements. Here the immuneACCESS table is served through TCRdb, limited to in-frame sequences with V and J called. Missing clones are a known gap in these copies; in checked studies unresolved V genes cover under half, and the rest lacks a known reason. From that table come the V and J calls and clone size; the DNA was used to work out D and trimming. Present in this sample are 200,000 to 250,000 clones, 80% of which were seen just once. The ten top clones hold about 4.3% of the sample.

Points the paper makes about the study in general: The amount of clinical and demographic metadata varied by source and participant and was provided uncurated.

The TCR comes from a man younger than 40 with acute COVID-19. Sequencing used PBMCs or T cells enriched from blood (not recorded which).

The CDR3 amino acid sequence is: CASSQDGAGSREQYF. The bases read TGTGCCAGCAGCCAAGATGGAGCGGGGTCCCGCGAGCAGTACTTC. The chain was built from TRBV14 and TRBJ2-7, and 7 bases in between align with TRBD2. From cysteine to phenylalanine, the CDR3 is 15 amino acids long. Only CDR3 DNA is held: 45 bases, read in frame from base 1. Trimming takes 0 bases off V and 6 bases off J; junction bases not matched to a gene: 8. The germline V gene specifies SGHDN as CDR1 and FVKESK as CDR2.